These T cell receptor beta chains were read from a single sample in a study of T cells in Graves' hyperthyroidism and ophthalmopathy. One entry per CDR3 protein, called by TCRdb with MiXCR from the multiplex PCR reads. The sample consists of more than 500,000 distinct CDR3 sequences, 15% to 20% of them appearing once. What was sequenced was blood. The receptor source for this set is a woman aged 30 to 39 with Graves' hyperthyroidism. Each CDR3 is given with its conserved first and last residue. D genes are given only for firm matches. Clone sizes are given selectively: once, few, many, or a class where the clone is expanded.

abundance: .
j_gene: TRBJ2-1
v_gene: TRBV13
d_gene: TRBD1
CDR3nt: TGTGCCAGCAAAAGGACAGGGAGCAATGAGCAGTTCTTC
CDR3aa: CASKRTGSNEQFF

abundance: many
j_gene: TRBJ2-2
v_gene: TRBV24-1
d_gene: .
CDR3nt: TGTGCCACCAGTGATTTGGACAGAGAGAACACCGGGGAGCTGTTTTTT
CDR3aa: CATSDLDRENTGELFF

abundance: many
j_gene: TRBJ2-5
v_gene: TRBV12-3/TRBV12-4
d_gene: .
CDR3nt: TGTGCCAGCAGCACCCGGGACTACCAAGAGACCCAGTACTTC
CDR3aa: CASSTRDYQETQYF

abundance: .
j_gene: TRBJ2-7
v_gene: TRBV19
d_gene: .
CDR3nt: TGTGCCAGTAGTATAATGGTAGGGGGGGCTCACGAGCAGTACTTC
CDR3aa: CASSIMVGGAHEQYF

abundance: once
j_gene: TRBJ2-2
v_gene: TRBV29-1
d_gene: TRBD2
CDR3nt: TGCAGCCCCCACGAGAGGAAAAGCGGGAGGGCTAACACCGGGGAGCTGTTTTTT
CDR3aa: CSPHERKSGRANTGELFF

abundance: many
j_gene: TRBJ2-7
v_gene: TRBV7-2
d_gene: TRBD1
CDR3nt: TGTGCCAGCAGCTTACCCGGGACAGGGAGGACCTACGAGCAGTACTTC
CDR3aa: CASSLPGTGRTYEQYF

abundance: many
j_gene: TRBJ2-5
v_gene: TRBV11-2
d_gene: TRBD2
CDR3nt: TGTGCCAGCAGCTTAGAATTGGTAGCGGGACAAGAGACCCAGTACTTC
CDR3aa: CASSLELVAGQETQYF

abundance: many
j_gene: TRBJ2-7
v_gene: TRBV12-3/TRBV12-4
d_gene: TRBD1
CDR3nt: TGTGCCAGCAACCGACAGGGTTGGGACGAGCAGTACTTC
CDR3aa: CASNRQGWDEQYF

abundance: many
j_gene: TRBJ2-5
v_gene: TRBV2
d_gene: .
CDR3nt: TGTGCCAGCACTGAACTCGGGACGTACCAAGAGACCCAGTACTTC
CDR3aa: CASTELGTYQETQYF

abundance: many
j_gene: TRBJ2-1
v_gene: TRBV20-1
d_gene: .
CDR3nt: TGCAGTGCTAGAGATCGGCGGGGCCACAGCTCCTACAATGAGCAGTTCTTC
CDR3aa: CSARDRRGHSSYNEQFF

abundance: .
j_gene: TRBJ1-3
v_gene: TRBV12-3/TRBV12-4
d_gene: .
CDR3nt: TGTGCCAGCAGTTTAGCAACGCTGGGTAGGAACACCATATATTTT
CDR3aa: CASSLATLGRNTIYF

abundance: few
j_gene: TRBJ2-1
v_gene: TRBV19
d_gene: TRBD2
CDR3nt: TGTGCCAGTAGTATACGTGCGGGAGGGTCAGGTGAGCAGTTCTTC
CDR3aa: CASSIRAGGSGEQFF

abundance: .
j_gene: TRBJ2-7
v_gene: TRBV9
d_gene: .
CDR3nt: TGTGCCAGCAGCGTAGAGGGAAGGGAGACCTACGAGCAGTACTTC
CDR3aa: CASSVEGRETYEQYF

abundance: .
j_gene: TRBJ2-4
v_gene: TRBV6-1
d_gene: TRBD2
CDR3nt: TGTGCCAGCGGGAAGCGGGAGGGCCGTGGGTACTTC
CDR3aa: CASGKREGRGYF

abundance: few
j_gene: TRBJ2-3
v_gene: TRBV9
d_gene: TRBD1
CDR3nt: TGTGCCAGCAGCGCGACAGGGTCAGATACGCAGTATTTT
CDR3aa: CASSATGSDTQYF

abundance: many
j_gene: TRBJ2-7
v_gene: TRBV27
d_gene: TRBD2
CDR3nt: TGTGCCAGCACCCAATTGTCGGGGGGGCGCTCAGAGGAGCAGTACTTC
CDR3aa: CASTQLSGGRSEEQYF

abundance: .
j_gene: TRBJ2-5
v_gene: TRBV20-1
d_gene: TRBD1
CDR3nt: TGCGGAATTGGTGGGACAGATCAAGAGACCCAGTACTTC
CDR3aa: CGIGGTDQETQYF

abundance: few
j_gene: TRBJ2-2
v_gene: TRBV11-1
d_gene: TRBD1
CDR3nt: TGTGCCAGCAGCTTCTCTGCGGGACAGGGGGCGCGGGCCGGGGAGCTGTTTTTT
CDR3aa: CASSFSAGQGARAGELFF

abundance: few
j_gene: TRBJ2-3
v_gene: TRBV5-6
d_gene: TRBD2
CDR3nt: TGTGCCAGCAGCTTTAGCCTAGCGGGAGGGGATATGGGCACAGATACGCAGTATTTT
CDR3aa: CASSFSLAGGDMGTDTQYF

abundance: .
j_gene: TRBJ2-3
v_gene: TRBV9
d_gene: .
CDR3nt: TGTGCCAGCAGCGTAGTATCCGCAGATACGCAGTATTTT
CDR3aa: CASSVVSADTQYF

abundance: many
j_gene: TRBJ2-3
v_gene: TRBV5-5
d_gene: .
CDR3nt: TGTGCCAGCAGCTTGGTGCTGCTGAGCACAGATACGCAGTATTTT
CDR3aa: CASSLVLLSTDTQYF

abundance: many
j_gene: TRBJ1-5
v_gene: TRBV4-2
d_gene: .
CDR3nt: TGTGCCAGCAGCCAAGCAGACGGACATCTCAATCAGCCCCAGCATTTT
CDR3aa: CASSQADGHLNQPQHF

abundance: many
j_gene: TRBJ2-1
v_gene: TRBV27
d_gene: .
CDR3nt: TGTGCCAGCAGTCTACACCGAAGCTCCTACAATGAGCAGTTCTTC
CDR3aa: CASSLHRSSYNEQFF

abundance: many
j_gene: TRBJ2-2
v_gene: TRBV27
d_gene: .
CDR3nt: TGTGCCAGCAGTTCGGGCGGGGAGCTGTTTTTT
CDR3aa: CASSSGGELFF